There are many counts of the clone carrying this TCR beta chain. The antigen is not known. Arm-PCR of CDR3 regions and iRepertoire HTBI primers were the basis on which TCR beta libraries were built. TCRdb ran MiXCR on the multiplex PCR reads and lists one entry per CDR3 protein. The sample lists roughly 400,000 distinct CDR3 sequences; 14% to 15% were seen once. These data are taken from a study of regulatory T cells in long-lasting Graves disease. Study background: Antithyroid drugs had been taken by newly diagnosed Graves' patients for under 3 months.

The time point is: newly diagnosed GD, antithyroid drugs for less than 3 months. PBMCs provided the RNA from which the TCR library was made. Study-wide results and limits: Persistent Graves' patients possessed reduced TCR diversity relative to recently diagnosed ones.

V gave up 7 bases and J gave up 5 bases, with 33 bases separating them. The CDR3 loop spans 20 amino acids. These records were also assigned to another study, of T cells in Graves' hyperthyroidism and ophthalmopathy. That study reports: The study excluded patients with uncontrolled infection, other autoimmune disease, pregnancy or lactation. First-round RT-PCR with HTBI primers amplified the TCR CDR3 region.

This rearrangement joins TRBV12-3 or TRBV12-4 to TRBJ1-5; D ambiguous. The TCR sequence derives from a woman aged 40 to 50 with Graves disease. Material: peripheral blood mononuclear cells (PBMCs), obtained at new diagnosis, from a patient treated with antithyroid drugs. In DNA, the CDR3 is TGTGCCAGCACCTGGAACGGAATGGGAGGAGGGTCGGGTTACGATCAGCCCCAGCATTTT. Its translation: CASTWNGMGGGSGYDQPQHF.